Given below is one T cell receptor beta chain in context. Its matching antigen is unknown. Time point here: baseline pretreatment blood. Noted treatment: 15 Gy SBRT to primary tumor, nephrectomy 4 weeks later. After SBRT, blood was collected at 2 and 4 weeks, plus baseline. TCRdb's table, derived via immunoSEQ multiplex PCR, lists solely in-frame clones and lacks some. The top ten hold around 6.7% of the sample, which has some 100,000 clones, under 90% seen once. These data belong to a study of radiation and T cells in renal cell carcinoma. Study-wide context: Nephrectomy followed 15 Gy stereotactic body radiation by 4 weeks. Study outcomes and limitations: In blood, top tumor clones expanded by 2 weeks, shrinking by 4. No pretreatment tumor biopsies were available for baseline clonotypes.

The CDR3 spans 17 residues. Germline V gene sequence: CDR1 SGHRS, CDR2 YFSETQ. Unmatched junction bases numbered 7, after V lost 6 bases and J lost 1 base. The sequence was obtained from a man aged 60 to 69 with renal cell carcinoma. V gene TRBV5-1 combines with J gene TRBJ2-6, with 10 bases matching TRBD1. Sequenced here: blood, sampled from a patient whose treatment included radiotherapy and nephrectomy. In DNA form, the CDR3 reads TGCGCCAGCAAGTCGGACAGGGGGGTATCTGGGGCCAACGTCCTGACTTTC. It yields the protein CASKSDRGVSGANVLTF.